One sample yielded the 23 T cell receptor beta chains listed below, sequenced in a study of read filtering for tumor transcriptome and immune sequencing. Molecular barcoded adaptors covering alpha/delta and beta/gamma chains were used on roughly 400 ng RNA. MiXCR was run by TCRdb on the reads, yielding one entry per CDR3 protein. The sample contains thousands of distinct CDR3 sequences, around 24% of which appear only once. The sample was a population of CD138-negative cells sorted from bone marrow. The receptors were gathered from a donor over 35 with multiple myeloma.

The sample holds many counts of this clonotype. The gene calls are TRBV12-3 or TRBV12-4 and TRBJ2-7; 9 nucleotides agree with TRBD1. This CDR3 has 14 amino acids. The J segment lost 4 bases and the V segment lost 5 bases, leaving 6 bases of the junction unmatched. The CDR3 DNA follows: TGTGCCAGCAGTGCCTCGGACAGGGGTTACGAGCAGTACTTC. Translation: CASSASDRGYEQYF.

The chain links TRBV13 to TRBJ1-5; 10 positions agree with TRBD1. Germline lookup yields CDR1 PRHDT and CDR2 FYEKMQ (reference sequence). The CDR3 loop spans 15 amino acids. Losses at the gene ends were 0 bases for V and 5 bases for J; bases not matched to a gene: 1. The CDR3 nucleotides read TGTGCCAGCAGCTTAGGCGGACAGGGGGATCAGCCCCAGCATTTT. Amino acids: CASSLGGQGDQPQHF.

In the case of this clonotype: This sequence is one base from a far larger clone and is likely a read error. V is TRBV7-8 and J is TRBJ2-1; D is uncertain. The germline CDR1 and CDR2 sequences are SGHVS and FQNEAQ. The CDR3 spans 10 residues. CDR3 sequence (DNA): TGTGCCAGCAGCCCCCGTGAGCGGTTCTTC. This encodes CASSPRERFF.

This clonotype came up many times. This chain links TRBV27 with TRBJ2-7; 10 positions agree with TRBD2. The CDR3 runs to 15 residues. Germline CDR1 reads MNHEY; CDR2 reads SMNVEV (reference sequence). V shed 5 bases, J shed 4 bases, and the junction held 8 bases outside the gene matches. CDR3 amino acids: CASSGVAGGVYEQYF. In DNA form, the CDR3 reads TGTGCCAGCAGTGGCGTAGCGGGAGGTGTTTACGAGCAGTACTTC.

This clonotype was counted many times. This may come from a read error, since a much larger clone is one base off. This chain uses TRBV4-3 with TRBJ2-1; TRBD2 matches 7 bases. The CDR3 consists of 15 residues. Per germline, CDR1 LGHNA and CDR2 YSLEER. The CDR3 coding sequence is TGCGCCAGCAGCCAAGGGGTCGGGGGGATGGTTGAGCAGCTCTTC. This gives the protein CASSQGVGGMVEQLF.

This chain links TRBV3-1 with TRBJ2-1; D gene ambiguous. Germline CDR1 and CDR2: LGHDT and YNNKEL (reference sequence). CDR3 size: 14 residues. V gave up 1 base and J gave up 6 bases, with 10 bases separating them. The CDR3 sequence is CASSQALAGNEQFF. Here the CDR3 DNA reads TGTGCCAGCAGCCAAGCGTTAGCAGGCAATGAGCAGTTCTTC.

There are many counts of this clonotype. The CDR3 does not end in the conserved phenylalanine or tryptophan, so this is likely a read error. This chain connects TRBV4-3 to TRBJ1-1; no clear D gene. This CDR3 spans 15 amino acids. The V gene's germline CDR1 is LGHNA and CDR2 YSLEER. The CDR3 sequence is CTSSQDLGWNTEAFL. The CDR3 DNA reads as TGCACCAGCAGCCAAGATCTAGGGTGGAACACTGAAGCTTTCCTT.

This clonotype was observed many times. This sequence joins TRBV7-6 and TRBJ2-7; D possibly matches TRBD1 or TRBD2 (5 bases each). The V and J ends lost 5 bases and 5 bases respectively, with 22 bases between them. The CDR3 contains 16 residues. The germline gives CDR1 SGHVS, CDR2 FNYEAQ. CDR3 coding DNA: TGTGCCAGCAGCCACGCCCGGGGCGGTCGCGGCGACGAGCAGTACTTC. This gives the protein CASSHARGGRGDEQYF.

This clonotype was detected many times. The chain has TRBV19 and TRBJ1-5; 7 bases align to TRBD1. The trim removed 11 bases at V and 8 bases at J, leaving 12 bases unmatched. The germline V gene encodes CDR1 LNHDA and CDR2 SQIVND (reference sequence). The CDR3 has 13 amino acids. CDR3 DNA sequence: TGTGCCGCGCAACAGGGGCTAGGGGAGCCCCAGCATTTT. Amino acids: CAAQQGLGEPQHF.

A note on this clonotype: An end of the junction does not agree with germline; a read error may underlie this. In DNA form, the CDR3 reads TGTGCCAGCAGCGGGGGCTATGGGCCCTACAATGAGCAGTCCTTC. Amino acid sequence: CASSGGYGPYNEQSF. The chain recombines TRBV6-2 or TRBV6-3 with TRBJ2-1, with D perhaps TRBD1 or TRBD2 (6 bases each). Germline CDR1 MNHEY, CDR2 SVGEGT. The CDR3 has 15 residues.

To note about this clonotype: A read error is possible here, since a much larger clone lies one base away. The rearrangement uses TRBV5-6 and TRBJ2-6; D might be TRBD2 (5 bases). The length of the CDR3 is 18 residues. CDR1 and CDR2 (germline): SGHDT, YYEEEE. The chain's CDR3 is CTSSFPGVARSGANVLTF. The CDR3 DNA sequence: TGTACCAGCAGCTTCCCAGGCGTAGCGCGCTCTGGGGCCAACGTCCTGACTTTC. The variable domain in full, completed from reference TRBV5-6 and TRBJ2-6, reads DAGVTQSPTHLIKTRGQQVTLRCSPKSGHDTVSWYQQALGQGPQFIFQYYEEEERQRGNFPDRFSGHQFPNYSSELNVNALLLGDSALYLCTSSFPGVARSGANVLTFGAGSRLTVL.

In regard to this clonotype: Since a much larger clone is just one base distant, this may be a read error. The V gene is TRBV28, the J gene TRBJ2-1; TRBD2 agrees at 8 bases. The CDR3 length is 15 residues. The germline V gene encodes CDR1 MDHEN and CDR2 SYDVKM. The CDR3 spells CASSEGESGRNEQLF. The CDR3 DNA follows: TGTGCCAGCAGTGAGGGGGAAAGCGGGAGAAATGAGCAGCTCTTC.

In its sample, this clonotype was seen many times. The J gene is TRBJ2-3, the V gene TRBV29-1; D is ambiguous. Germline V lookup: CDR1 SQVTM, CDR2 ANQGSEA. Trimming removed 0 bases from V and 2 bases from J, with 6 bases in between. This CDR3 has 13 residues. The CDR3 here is CSVEDPATDTQYF. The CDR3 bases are TGCAGCGTTGAAGATCCAGCCACAGATACGCAGTATTTT.

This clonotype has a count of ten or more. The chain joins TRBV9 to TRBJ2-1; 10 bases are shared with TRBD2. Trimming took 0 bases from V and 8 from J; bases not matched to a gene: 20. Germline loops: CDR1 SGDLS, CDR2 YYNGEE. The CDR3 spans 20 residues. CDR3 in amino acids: CASSVGSLAGVLNPRHEQFF. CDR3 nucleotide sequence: TGTGCCAGCAGCGTAGGGAGTCTAGCGGGGGTCCTTAATCCGAGGCATGAGCAGTTCTTC. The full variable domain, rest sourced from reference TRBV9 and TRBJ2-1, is DSGVTQTPKHLITATGQRVTLRCSPRSGDLSVYWYQQSLDQGLQFLIQYYNGEERAKGNILERFSAQQFPDLHSELNLSSLELGDSALYFCASSVGSLAGVLNPRHEQFFGPGTRLTVL.

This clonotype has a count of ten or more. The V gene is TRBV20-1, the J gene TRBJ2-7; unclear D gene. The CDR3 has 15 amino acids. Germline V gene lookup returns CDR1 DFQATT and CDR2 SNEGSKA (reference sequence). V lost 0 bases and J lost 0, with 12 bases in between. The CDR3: CSARDLKGNSYEQYF. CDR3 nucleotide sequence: TGCAGTGCTAGAGATCTGAAAGGGAACTCCTACGAGCAGTACTTC.

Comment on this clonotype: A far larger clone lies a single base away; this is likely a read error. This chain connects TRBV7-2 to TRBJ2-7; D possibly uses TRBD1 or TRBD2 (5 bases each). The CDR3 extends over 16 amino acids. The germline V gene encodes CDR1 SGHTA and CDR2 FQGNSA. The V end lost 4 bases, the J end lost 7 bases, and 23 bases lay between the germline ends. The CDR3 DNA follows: TGTGCCAGCAGCTCTAGAGAGGGGAAACTCCACAATGAGCAGTACTTC. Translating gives CASSSREGKLHNEQYF. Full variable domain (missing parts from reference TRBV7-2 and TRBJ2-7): GAGVSQSPSNKVTEKGKDVELRCDPISGHTALYWYRQSLGQGLEFLIYFQGNSAPDKSGLPSDRFSAERTGGSVSTLTIQRTQQEDSAVYLCASSSREGKLHNEQYFGPGTRLTVT.

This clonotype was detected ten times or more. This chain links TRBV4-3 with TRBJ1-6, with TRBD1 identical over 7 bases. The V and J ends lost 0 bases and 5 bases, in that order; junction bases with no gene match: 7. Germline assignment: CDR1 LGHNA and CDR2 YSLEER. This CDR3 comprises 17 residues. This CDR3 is CASSQDGPGGHNSPLHF. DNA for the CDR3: TGCGCCAGCAGCCAAGATGGTCCAGGGGGGCATAATTCACCCCTCCACTTT.

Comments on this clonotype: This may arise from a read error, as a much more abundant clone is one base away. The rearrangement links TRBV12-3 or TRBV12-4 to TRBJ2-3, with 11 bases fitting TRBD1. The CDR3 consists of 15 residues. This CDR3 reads CTSSRTGGRTDTQYF. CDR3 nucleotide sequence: TGTACCAGCAGCCGGACAGGGGGCCGCACAGATACGCAGTATTTT.

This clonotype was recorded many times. CDR3 DNA sequence: TGTGCCAGCAGTGAAAGGGGACAGGCGAACACTGAAGCTTTCTTT. It encodes CASSERGQANTEAFF. The chain employs TRBV6-1 and TRBJ1-1; 8 nucleotides agree with TRBD1. V lost 2 bases, J lost 1 base, and 3 bases stayed unmatched. This CDR3 is built from 15 residues. Germline CDR1 and CDR2: MNHNS and SASEGT.

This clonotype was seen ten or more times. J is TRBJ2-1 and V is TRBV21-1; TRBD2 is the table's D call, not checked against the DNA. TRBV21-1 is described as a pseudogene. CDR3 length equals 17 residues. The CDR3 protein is CASSKVKREGGSDEQFF. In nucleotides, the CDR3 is TGTGCCAGCAGCAAAGTGAAGCGGGAGGGAGGATCGGATGAGCAGTTCTTC.

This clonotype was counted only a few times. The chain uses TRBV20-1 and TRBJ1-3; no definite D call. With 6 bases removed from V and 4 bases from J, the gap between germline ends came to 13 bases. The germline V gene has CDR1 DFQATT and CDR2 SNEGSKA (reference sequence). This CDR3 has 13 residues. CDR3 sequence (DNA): TGCAGTGCGCCTCTGGGAAGAGGAAACACCATATATTTT. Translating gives CSAPLGRGNTIYF.

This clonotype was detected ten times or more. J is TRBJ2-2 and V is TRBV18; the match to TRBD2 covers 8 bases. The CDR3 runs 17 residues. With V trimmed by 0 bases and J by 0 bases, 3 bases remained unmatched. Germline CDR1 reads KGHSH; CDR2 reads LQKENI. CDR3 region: CASSPPSGGPNTGELFF. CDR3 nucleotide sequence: TGTGCCAGCTCACCACCGTCGGGAGGGCCGAACACCGGGGAGCTGTTTTTT.

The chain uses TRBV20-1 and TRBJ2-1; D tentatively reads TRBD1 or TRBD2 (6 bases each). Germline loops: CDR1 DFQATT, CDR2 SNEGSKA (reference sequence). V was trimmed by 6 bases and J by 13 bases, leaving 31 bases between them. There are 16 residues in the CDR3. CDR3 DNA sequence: TGCAGTGCCTTTCGGGGGCGCTCCATTTCCTACAATGCTCAGTTCTTC. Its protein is CSAFRGRSISYNAQFF.